This record covers a single TCR beta chain. In germline, CDR1 is MDHEN, CDR2 SYDVKM. The CDR3 sequence is 13 residues long. The V and J ends lost 10 bases and 0 bases respectively, with 10 bases between them. These data come from a study of blood T cell repertoires in COVID-19. The method was immunoSEQ multiplex PCR; TCRdb's version includes in-frame clones alone and lacks a portion of them. The sample lists 65,000 to 95,000 clones, roughly 88% occurring once. The specimen was peripheral blood. The clonotype originates from a man in his sixties or seventies with acute or convalescent COVID-19. This chain connects TRBV28 to TRBJ2-1; a possible D gene is TRBD2 (6 bases). CDR3 in DNA: TGTGCCACCAGCGGGTCCTCCTACAATGAGCAGTTCTTC. Translating it yields CATSGSSYNEQFF. Complete variable domain (other parts from reference TRBV28 and TRBJ2-1): DVKVTQSSRYLVKRTGEKVFLECVQDMDHENMFWYRQDPGLGLRLIYFSYDVKMKEKGDIPEGYSVSREKKERFSLILESASTNQTSMYLCATSGSSYNEQFFGPGTRLTVL.